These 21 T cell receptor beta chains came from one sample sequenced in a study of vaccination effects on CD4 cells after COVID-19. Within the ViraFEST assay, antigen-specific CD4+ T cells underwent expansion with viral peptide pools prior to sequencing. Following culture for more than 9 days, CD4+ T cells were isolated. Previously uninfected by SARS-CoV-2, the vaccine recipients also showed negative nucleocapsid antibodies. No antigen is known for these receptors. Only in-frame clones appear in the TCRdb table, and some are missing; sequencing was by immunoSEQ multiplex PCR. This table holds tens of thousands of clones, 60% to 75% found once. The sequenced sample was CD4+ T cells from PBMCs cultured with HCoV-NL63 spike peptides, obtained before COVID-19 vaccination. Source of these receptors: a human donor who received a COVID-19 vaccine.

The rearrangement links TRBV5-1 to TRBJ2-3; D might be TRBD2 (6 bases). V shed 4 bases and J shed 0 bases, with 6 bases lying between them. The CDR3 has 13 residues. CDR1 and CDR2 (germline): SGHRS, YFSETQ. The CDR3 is CASSGGSTDTQYF. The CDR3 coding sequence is TGCGCCAGCAGCGGGGGGAGCACAGATACGCAGTATTTT.

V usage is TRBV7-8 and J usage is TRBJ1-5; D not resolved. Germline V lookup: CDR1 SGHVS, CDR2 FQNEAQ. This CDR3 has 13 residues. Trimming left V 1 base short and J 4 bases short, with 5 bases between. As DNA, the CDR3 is TGTGCCAGCAGCTTAGTAGGGAATCAGCCCCAGCATTTT. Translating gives CASSLVGNQPQHF.

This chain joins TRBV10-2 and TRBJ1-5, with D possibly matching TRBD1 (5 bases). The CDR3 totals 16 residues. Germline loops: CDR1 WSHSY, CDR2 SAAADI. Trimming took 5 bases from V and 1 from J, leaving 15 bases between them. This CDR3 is CASSPVQGRSNQPQHF. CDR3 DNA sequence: TGCGCCAGCAGTCCGGTGCAGGGTAGGAGCAATCAGCCCCAGCATTTT.

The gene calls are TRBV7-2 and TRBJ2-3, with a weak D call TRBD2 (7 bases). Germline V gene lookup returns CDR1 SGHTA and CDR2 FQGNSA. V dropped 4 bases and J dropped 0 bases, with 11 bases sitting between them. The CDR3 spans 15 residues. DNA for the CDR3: TGTGCCAGCAGCTCCGCGGGGGCCAGCACAGATACGCAGTATTTT. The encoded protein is CASSSAGASTDTQYF.

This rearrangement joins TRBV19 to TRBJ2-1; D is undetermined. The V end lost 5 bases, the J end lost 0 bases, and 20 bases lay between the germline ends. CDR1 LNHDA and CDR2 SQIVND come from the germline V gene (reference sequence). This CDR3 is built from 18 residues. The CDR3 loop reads CASSSTVVYPSSYNEQFF. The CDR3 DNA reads TGTGCCAGTAGTTCTACAGTTGTCTACCCAAGCTCCTACAATGAGCAGTTCTTC.

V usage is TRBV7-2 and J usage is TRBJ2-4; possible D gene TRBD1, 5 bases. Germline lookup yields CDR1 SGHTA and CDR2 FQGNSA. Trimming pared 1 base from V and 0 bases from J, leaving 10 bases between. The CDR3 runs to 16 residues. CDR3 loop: CASSLDPGLAKNIQYF. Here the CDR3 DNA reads TGTGCCAGCAGCTTAGATCCAGGGCTAGCCAAAAACATTCAGTACTTC.

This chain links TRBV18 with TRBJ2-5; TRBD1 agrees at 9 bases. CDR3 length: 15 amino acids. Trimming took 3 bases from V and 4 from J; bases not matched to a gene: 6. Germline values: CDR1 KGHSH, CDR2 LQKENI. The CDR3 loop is CASSPNRGRGETQYF. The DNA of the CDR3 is TGTGCCAGCTCACCCAACAGGGGGCGCGGAGAGACCCAGTACTTC.

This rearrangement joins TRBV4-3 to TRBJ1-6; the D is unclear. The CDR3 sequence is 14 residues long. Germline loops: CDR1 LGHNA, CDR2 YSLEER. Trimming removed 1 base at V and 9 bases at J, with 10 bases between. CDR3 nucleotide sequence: TGCGCCAGCAGCCAAGTTGCGGGAATTTCACCCCTCCACTTT. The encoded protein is CASSQVAGISPLHF.

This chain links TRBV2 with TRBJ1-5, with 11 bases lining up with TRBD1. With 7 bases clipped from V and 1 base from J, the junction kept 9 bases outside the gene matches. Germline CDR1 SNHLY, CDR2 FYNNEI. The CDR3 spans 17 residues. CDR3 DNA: TGTGCCAGCACCGCAAGGACAGGGGGCTTGAGCAATCAGCCCCAGCATTTT. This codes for CASTARTGGLSNQPQHF. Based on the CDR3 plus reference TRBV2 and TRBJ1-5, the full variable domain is EPEVTQTPSHQVTQMGQEVILRCVPISNHLYFYWYRQILGQKVEFLVSFYNNEISEKSEIFDDQFSVERPDGSNFTLKIRSTKLEDSAMYFCASTARTGGLSNQPQHFGDGTRLSIL.

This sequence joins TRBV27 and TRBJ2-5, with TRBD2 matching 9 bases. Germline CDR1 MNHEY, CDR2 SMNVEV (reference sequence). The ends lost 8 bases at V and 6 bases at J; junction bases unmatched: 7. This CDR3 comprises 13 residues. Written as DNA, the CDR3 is TGTGCCAGCTGCGGGGGGGTTTGTCAGACCCAGTACTTC. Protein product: CASCGGVCQTQYF.

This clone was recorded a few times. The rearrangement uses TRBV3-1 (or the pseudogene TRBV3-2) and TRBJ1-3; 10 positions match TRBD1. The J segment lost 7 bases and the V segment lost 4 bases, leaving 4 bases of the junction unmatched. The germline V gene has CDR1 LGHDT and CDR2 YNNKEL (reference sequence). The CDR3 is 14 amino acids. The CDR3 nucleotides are TGTGCCAGCAGCCTGGGACAGGGGAGGAACACCATATATTTT. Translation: CASSLGQGRNTIYF.

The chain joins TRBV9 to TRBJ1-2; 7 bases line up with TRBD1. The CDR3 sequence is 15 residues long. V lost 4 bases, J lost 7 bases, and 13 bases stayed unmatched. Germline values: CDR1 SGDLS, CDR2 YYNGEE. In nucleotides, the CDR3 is TGTGCCAGCAGCCCCCAGGGGGGGGAAGGGGTTGGCTACACCTTC. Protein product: CASSPQGGEGVGYTF.

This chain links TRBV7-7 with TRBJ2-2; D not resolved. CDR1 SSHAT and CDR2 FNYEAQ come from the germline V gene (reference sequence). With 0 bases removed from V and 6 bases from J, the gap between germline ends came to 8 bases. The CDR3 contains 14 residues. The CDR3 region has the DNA TGTGCCAGCAGCTTAGCTAGGCGATCCGGGGAGCTGTTTTTT. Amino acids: CASSLARRSGELFF.

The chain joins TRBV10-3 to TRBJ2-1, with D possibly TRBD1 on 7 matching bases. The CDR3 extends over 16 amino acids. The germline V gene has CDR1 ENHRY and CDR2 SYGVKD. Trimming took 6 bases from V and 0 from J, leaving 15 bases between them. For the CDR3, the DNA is TGTGCCATCAGGGGCAGGGGGGAAAGCTCCTACAATGAGCAGTTCTTC. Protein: CAIRGRGESSYNEQFF.

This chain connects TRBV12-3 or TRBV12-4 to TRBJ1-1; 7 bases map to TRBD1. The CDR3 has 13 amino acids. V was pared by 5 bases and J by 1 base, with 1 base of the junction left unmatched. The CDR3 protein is CASSRQGNTEAFF. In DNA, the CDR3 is TGTGCCAGCAGTCGACAGGGGAACACTGAAGCTTTCTTT.

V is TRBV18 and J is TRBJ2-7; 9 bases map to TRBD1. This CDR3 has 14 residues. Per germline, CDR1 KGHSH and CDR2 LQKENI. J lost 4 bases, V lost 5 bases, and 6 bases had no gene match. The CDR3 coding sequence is TGTGCCAGCTCAGCCGGGACAGGGTCTTACGAGCAGTACGTC. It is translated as CASSAGTGSYEQYV.

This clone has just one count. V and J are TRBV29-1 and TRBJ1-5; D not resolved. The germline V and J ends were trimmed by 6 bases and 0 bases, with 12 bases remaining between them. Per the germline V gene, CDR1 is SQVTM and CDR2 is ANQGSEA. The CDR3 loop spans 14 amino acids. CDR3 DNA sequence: TGCAGCGTCACAAGCGGCTCTAGCAATCAGCCCCAGCATTTT. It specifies CSVTSGSSNQPQHF.

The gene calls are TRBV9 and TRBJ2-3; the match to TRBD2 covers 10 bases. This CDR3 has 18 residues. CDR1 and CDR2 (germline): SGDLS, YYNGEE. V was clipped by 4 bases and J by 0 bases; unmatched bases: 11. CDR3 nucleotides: TGTGCCAGCAGCCCGCACCTTGCTAGCGGGGGTAGCACAGATACGCAGTATTTT. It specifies CASSPHLASGGSTDTQYF.

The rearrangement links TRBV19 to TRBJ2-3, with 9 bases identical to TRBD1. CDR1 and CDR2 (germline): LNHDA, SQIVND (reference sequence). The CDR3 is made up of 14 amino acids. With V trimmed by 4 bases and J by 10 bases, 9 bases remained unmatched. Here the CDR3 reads CASSTSRDRDPQYF. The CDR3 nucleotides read TGTGCCAGTAGTACGTCCCGGGACAGGGATCCGCAGTATTTT.

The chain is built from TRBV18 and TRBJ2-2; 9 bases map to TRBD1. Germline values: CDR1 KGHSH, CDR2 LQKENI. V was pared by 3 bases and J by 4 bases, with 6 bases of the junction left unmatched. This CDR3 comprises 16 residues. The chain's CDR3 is CASSPPDRGFTGELFF. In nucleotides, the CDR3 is TGTGCCAGCTCACCCCCGGACAGGGGATTCACCGGGGAGCTGTTTTTT.

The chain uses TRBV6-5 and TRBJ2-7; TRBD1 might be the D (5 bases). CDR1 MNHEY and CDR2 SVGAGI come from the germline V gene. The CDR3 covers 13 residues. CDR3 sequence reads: CASKGQGSSEQYV. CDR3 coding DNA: TGTGCCAGCAAGGGGCAGGGATCCTCCGAGCAGTACGTC.